The text below deals with one T cell receptor beta chain. What it binds is unknown. These data originate in a study of cytomegalovirus exposure and HLA in healthy donors. Study findings and constraints: Later genetic work tied a missense DCLRE1C variant to beta-chain V and J trimming. Later examination showed HLA-associated TCR beta chains had greater clonal expansion than equally common others. It was 150 to 200 TCR beta chains that were listed as cytomegalovirus-associated.

This CDR3 is 15 amino acids long. V was pared by 3 bases and J by 2 bases, with 12 bases between. Germline assignment: CDR1 WSHSY and CDR2 SAAADI. The PCR was carried out with 60 Vbeta primers and 13 Jbeta primers. Sequencing was performed with immunoSEQ multiplex PCR; in TCRdb, only in-frame clones are kept and a portion is missing. Among some 110,000 clones listed, roughly a tenth were seen once. The sequenced sample consisted of PBMCs. This clonotype was obtained from a man in his forties or fifties in good health and CMV-seropositive. The rearrangement joins TRBV10-2 to TRBJ2-3; the D gene is possibly TRBD2 (5 bases). CDR3 DNA sequence: TGCGCCAGCAGTGATAAGAGCGGACCCACAGATACGCAGTATTTT. This translates into CASSDKSGPTDTQYF.